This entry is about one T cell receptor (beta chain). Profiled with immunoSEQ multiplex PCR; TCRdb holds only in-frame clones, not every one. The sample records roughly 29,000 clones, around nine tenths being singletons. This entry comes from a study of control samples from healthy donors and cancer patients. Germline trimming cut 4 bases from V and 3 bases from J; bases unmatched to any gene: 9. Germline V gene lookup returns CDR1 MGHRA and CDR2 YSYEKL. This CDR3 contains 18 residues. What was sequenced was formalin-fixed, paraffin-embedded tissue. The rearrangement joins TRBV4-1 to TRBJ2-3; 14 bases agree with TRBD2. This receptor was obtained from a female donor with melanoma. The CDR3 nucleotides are TGCGCCAGCAGCCCTCTAGGGACTAGCGGGAGTGTGACAGATACGCAGTATTTT. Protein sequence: CASSPLGTSGSVTDTQYF.